A selection of T cell receptor beta chains follows, all from one sample in a study of cytomegalovirus exposure and HLA in healthy donors. Data came from immunoSEQ multiplex PCR; TCRdb stores just in-frame clones and leaves some out. The sample comprises 110,000 to 150,000 clones, roughly three quarters of which are singletons, and nearly 5% rests with the top ten. What was sequenced was PBMCs. The receptors derive from a woman between 50 and 59 years old in good health and CMV-seronegative. Each CDR3 is given with its conserved first and last residue. Each record gives: clone size, J gene, D gene, V gene, CDR3 protein, CDR3 DNA. The D gene is left open where the match is weak. Not all rows give a size; the values are once, few, many and, for expanded clones, a class.

>-|TRBJ1-2|-|TRBV7-8
CASSLAGDGYTF
TGTGCCAGCAGCTTAGCAGGAGATGGCTACACCTTC
>-|TRBJ1-2|TRBD1|TRBV27
CASSLAGGAWGYTF
TGTGCCAGCAGTTTGGCAGGGGGCGCGTGGGGCTACACCTTC
>once|TRBJ1-1|TRBD1|TRBV7-2
CASSQDRGTEAFF
TGTGCCAGCAGCCAAGACAGGGGCACTGAAGCTTTCTTT
>-|TRBJ1-1|-|TRBV4-1
CASSQVGRAEAFF
TGCGCCAGCAGCCAAGTAGGCAGGGCCGAAGCTTTCTTT
>-|TRBJ1-4|-|TRBV7-9
CASSSSGVWNEKLFF
TGTGCCAGCAGCTCATCAGGGGTCTGGAATGAAAAACTGTTTTTT
>-|TRBJ2-7|-|TRBV4-1
CASSTTPGDYEQYF
TGCGCCAGCAGCACAACCCCGGGAGACTACGAGCAGTACTTC
>-|TRBJ1-5|TRBD1|TRBV19
CASSGTGVSQPQHF
TGTGCCAGTAGCGGGACAGGGGTTAGTCAGCCCCAGCATTTT
>once|TRBJ1-1|TRBD1|TRBV9
CASSAGQGRVMNTEAFF
TGTGCCAGCAGCGCCGGACAGGGCCGAGTTATGAACACTGAAGCTTTCTTT
>-|TRBJ2-5|TRBD2|TRBV11-3
CASSTGRGGETQYF
TGTGCCAGCAGCACCGGGAGGGGAGGGGAGACCCAGTACTTC
>-|TRBJ1-5|-|TRBV4-1
CASSQVTSQPQHF
TGCGCCAGCAGCCAAGTAACGAGTCAGCCCCAGCATTTT
>-|TRBJ1-2|-|TRBV30
CAWRGVGPYGYTF
TGTGCCTGGCGGGGGGTAGGGCCCTATGGCTACACCTTC
>many|TRBJ1-4|-|TRBV5-4
CASSLPSSNEKLFF
TGTGCCAGCAGCTTGCCTTCCTCGAATGAAAAACTGTTTTTT
>-|TRBJ2-2|-|TRBV30
CAWNPGTGELFF
TGTGCCTGGAACCCAGGGACCGGGGAGCTGTTTTTT
>once|TRBJ2-3|TRBD2|TRBV7-2
CASSQLAGGLDTQYF
TGTGCCAGCAGCCAATTAGCGGGGGGCTTAGATACGCAGTATTTT
>-|TRBJ2-2|-|TRBV6-5
CASIGGTGELFF
TGTGCCAGCATCGGAGGCACCGGGGAGCTGTTTTTT
>-|TRBJ2-3|TRBD2|TRBV4-3
CASSQELAGGPTDTQYF
TGCGCCAGCAGCCAAGAACTAGCGGGGGGGCCCACAGATACGCAGTATTTT
>-|TRBJ1-2|TRBD1|TRBV10-2
CASSEAAGGERRGYTF
TGCGCCAGCAGTGAGGCGGCAGGGGGCGAACGTAGAGGCTACACCTTC
>-|TRBJ2-7|-|TRBV19
CASRPTPGLVYEQYF
TGTGCCAGTAGACCCACCCCGGGACTGGTCTACGAGCAGTACTTC
>-|TRBJ1-5|-|TRBV4-1
CASSPRVNNQPQHF
TGCGCCAGCAGCCCCCGGGTCAACAATCAGCCCCAGCATTTT
>few|TRBJ2-3|TRBD1|TRBV11-2
CASSGDRGSTDTQYF
TGTGCCAGCAGCGGGGACAGGGGAAGCACAGATACGCAGTATTTT
>-|TRBJ2-1|TRBD2|TRBV7-2
CASSKGAGTVRFF
TGTGCCAGCAGCAAAGGAGCGGGGACCGTGCGGTTCTTC
>medium-sized|TRBJ1-1|-|TRBV2
CASKRATEAFF
TGTGCCAGCAAGAGGGCCACTGAAGCTTTCTTT
>-|TRBJ1-1|TRBD1|TRBV25-1
CASSERPGTGLGGTEAFF
TGTGCCAGCAGTGAACGGCCCGGGACAGGGCTTGGAGGGACTGAAGCTTTCTTT
>-|TRBJ2-5|-|TRBV11-2
CASSLDGGHGETQYF
TGTGCCAGCAGCTTAGACGGGGGGCATGGGGAGACCCAGTACTTC
>-|TRBJ2-7|-|TRBV6-6
CASSFGYEQYF
TGTGCCAGCAGCTTCGGGTACGAGCAGTACTTC
>once|TRBJ2-1|-|TRBV6-5
CASSYSHNPPYNEQFF
TGTGCCAGCAGTTACTCGCACAACCCTCCCTACAATGAGCAGTTCTTC
>-|TRBJ2-7|-|TRBV7-8
CASSLFSQGPYEQYF
TGTGCCAGCAGCTTATTTTCACAGGGACCCTACGAGCAGTACTTC
>-|TRBJ1-5|-|TRBV21-1
CASPNDPRLPNQPQHF
TGTGCCAGCCCCAATGATCCTAGACTCCCCAATCAGCCCCAGCATTTT
>-|TRBJ2-7|-|TRBV28
CASSLFSGAYEQYF
TGTGCCAGCAGTTTATTTTCCGGGGCCTACGAGCAGTACTTC
>-|TRBJ1-1|-|TRBV12-5
CASGLEENTEAFF
TGTGCTAGTGGTTTAGAGGAGAACACTGAAGCTTTCTTT
>-|TRBJ2-6|-|TRBV5-4
CASSPGPTGANVLTF
TGTGCCAGCAGCCCTGGGCCTACTGGGGCCAACGTCCTGACTTTC
>-|TRBJ1-1|-|TRBV5-1
CASSLNRDTEAFF
TGCGCCAGCAGCTTGAACAGAGACACTGAAGCTTTCTTT
>-|TRBJ1-1|-|TRBV15
CATSRTENTEAFF
TGTGCCACCAGCAGAACAGAGAACACTGAAGCTTTCTTT
>-|TRBJ1-5|-|TRBV19
CASTEGLTQHF
TGTGCCAGTACAGAGGGACTCACCCAGCATTTT
>-|TRBJ2-3|-|TRBV6-4
CASSDNAGSTDTQYF
TGTGCCAGCAGTGATAACGCGGGGAGCACAGATACGCAGTATTTT
>-|TRBJ1-4|-|TRBV7-9
CASVGTNEKLFF
TGTGCCAGCGTCGGGACTAATGAAAAACTGTTTTTT
>-|TRBJ2-7|-|TRBV5-1
CASSLEQGRHYEQYF
TGCGCCAGCAGCTTGGAGCAGGGTCGTCACTACGAGCAGTACTTC
>-|TRBJ2-2|TRBD1|TRBV7-9
CASSRGQGITGELFF
TGTGCCAGCAGCCGAGGACAGGGAATCACCGGGGAGCTGTTTTTT
>few|TRBJ2-7|-|TRBV6-5
CASSYQPLSAEEAFF
TGTGCCAGCAGTTACCAACCCCTATCGGCGGAGGAAGCCTTCTTC
>few|TRBJ2-3|TRBD2|TRBV7-2
CASSLLLLAGGDTQYF
TGTGCCAGCAGCTTACTCCTCTTAGCGGGGGGAGATACGCAGTATTTT
>once|TRBJ2-7|-|TRBV4-3
CASTLLTAYEQYF
TGCGCCAGCACCCTGTTAACAGCCTACGAGCAGTACTTC
>-|TRBJ2-5|TRBD2|TRBV28
CASSHFGLAGEVQETQYF
TGTGCCAGCAGTCACTTCGGACTAGCGGGTGAAGTCCAAGAGACCCAGTACTTC
>-|TRBJ1-2|TRBD1|TRBV18
CASSPTGGTEGYTF
TGTGCCAGCTCACCCACAGGGGGCACAGAGGGCTACACCTTC
>-|TRBJ1-3|TRBD1|TRBV5-1
CASSLESGTGSGNTIYF
TGCGCCAGCAGCTTGGAGTCCGGGACAGGGTCTGGAAACACCATATATTTT
>-|TRBJ2-3|-|TRBV5-1
CASRSDITTGTQYF
TGCGCCAGCAGATCAGACATCACCACAGGTACGCAGTATTTT
>-|TRBJ2-7|TRBD2|TRBV14
CASSHGLAGGYEQYF
TGTGCCAGCAGCCACGGACTAGCGGGAGGATACGAGCAGTACTTC
>-|TRBJ1-5|TRBD1|TRBV6-1
CASSPDRAINQPQHF
TGTGCCAGCAGTCCCGACAGGGCGATCAATCAGCCCCAGCATTTT
>-|TRBJ1-1|-|TRBV11-2
CATPHGREAFF
TGTGCCACCCCCCATGGTCGGGAAGCTTTCTTT
>-|TRBJ2-3|TRBD2|TRBV19
CASRTDVGTSGPDTQYF
TGTGCCAGTAGGACCGACGTTGGGACTAGCGGTCCAGATACGCAGTATTTT
>-|TRBJ1-4|TRBD1|TRBV5-1
CASSLGPDRVNEKLFF
TGCGCCAGCAGCTTGGGTCCCGACAGGGTGAATGAAAAACTGTTTTTT
>-|TRBJ2-2|-|TRBV30
CAYRTSNTGELFF
TGTGCCTACAGGACATCGAACACCGGGGAGCTGTTTTTT
>few|TRBJ2-3|TRBD2|TRBV9
CASSVAAGGGTDTQYF
TGTGCCAGCAGCGTAGCGGCCGGGGGGGGCACAGATACGCAGTATTTT
>-|TRBJ1-5|-|TRBV27
CASSSIGTEWQPQHF
TGTGCCAGCAGTTCAATAGGGACTGAATGGCAGCCCCAGCATTTT
>-|TRBJ2-7|TRBD1|TRBV6-6
CASSTGTGFYEQYF
TGTGCCAGCAGCACCGGGACAGGGTTTTACGAGCAGTACTTC
>-|TRBJ1-6|-|TRBV7-2
CASSLARAQTLYNSPLHF
TGTGCCAGCAGCTTAGCCAGGGCCCAAACCCTTTATAATTCACCCCTCCACTTT
>-|TRBJ1-1|TRBD1|TRBV7-8
CASSPRTGDVLEAFF
TGTGCCAGCAGCCCCCGGACAGGGGATGTTTTGGAAGCTTTCTTT
>-|TRBJ1-5|-|TRBV28
CASSLASRGVRNQPQHF
TGTGCCAGCAGTTTAGCTTCCAGGGGAGTTCGCAATCAGCCCCAGCATTTT
>-|TRBJ2-3|-|TRBV4-1
CASSQVRGQDTQYF
TGCGCCAGCAGCCAAGTTAGGGGCCAGGATACGCAGTATTTT
>-|TRBJ2-5|TRBD1|TRBV27
CASSLGTGGGPFPETQYF
TGTGCCAGCAGTCTAGGGACAGGGGGAGGCCCATTTCCAGAGACCCAGTACTTC